This T cell receptor (beta chain) was retrieved from a study of glioma-infiltrating T cells. Study outcomes and limitations: Above-expected tissue-blood divergence occurred in all gliomas, most in low-grade ones. Very few CDR3 sequences were shared between tissue and blood.

Points on this clonotype: Its specificity is unknown.

The V gene lost 5 bases and the J gene lost 16 bases, with 21 bases spanning the gap. This CDR3 has 13 amino acids. Using RNA template, CDR3s of TCR alpha and beta were amplified with iRepertoire arm-PCR. Tissue mRNA or PBMC total RNA, about 90-400 ng, went into one-step reverse transcription and amplification. From the multiplex PCR reads, TCRdb called clonotypes with MiXCR, one entry per CDR3 protein. The sample has fewer than 200,000 distinct CDR3 sequences; more than 30% are singletons. The V gene is TRBV12-3 or TRBV12-4, the J gene TRBJ2-1, with D uncertain. The receptor comes from a human donor with low-grade glioma or glioblastoma, undergoing nonglioma brain surgery, or in good health (not recorded which). Sample: glioma tissue, nonneoplastic brain tissue, or PBMCs (not recorded which). The CDR3 DNA is TGTGCCAGCAGTACCAGACCCCGGCCAATGTGTTTCTTC. It translates to CASSTRPRPMCFF.